This TCR beta chain appears in the sequencing data of a study of PD-1 blockade in classical Hodgkin lymphoma. Findings and caveats of the study: Relapsed/refractory patients reportedly had the lowest baseline TCR diversity, below newly diagnosed patients, who were below healthy donors. Initiation of nivolumab under 1 year after ASCT led to exclusion of patients.

Clones were sequenced by immunoSEQ multiplex PCR, and TCRdb holds only the in-frame ones, with some missing. The profile shows fewer than 65,000 clones, roughly nine tenths of them singletons. Remarks on this clone: Its specificity is unknown.

Following autologous stem cell transplantation, relapse occurred in every patient, and exposure to brentuximab vedotin varied. This specimen was peripheral blood mononuclear cells (PBMCs), taken at baseline. The receptor comes from a human donor with classical Hodgkin lymphoma.

The DNA of the CDR3 is TGCAGCGGGAAGACAGATTACAATGAGCAGTTCTTC. Protein sequence: CSGKTDYNEQFF. This sequence joins TRBV29-1 and TRBJ2-1; TRBD1 might be the D (5 bases). CDR1 and CDR2 (germline): SQVTM, ANQGSEA. The CDR3 is made up of 12 amino acids. V lost 7 bases, J lost 4 bases, and 11 bases lay in between.